The next 29 T cell receptor beta chains were all read from a single sample in a study of cytomegalovirus exposure and HLA in healthy donors. The study ran its PCR with 60 Vbeta and 13 Jbeta primers. Generated by immunoSEQ multiplex PCR, the TCRdb table keeps only in-frame clones and is missing some. The table lists about 160,000 clones, about 79% of them singletons. Sequencing was carried out using PBMCs. The receptors stem from a woman in her 50s in good health and CMV-seropositive.

This rearrangement joins TRBV19 to TRBJ1-4; tentative D call: TRBD1 (5 bases). V lost 10 bases to trimming and J lost 7 bases, with 16 bases between them. CDR1 LNHDA and CDR2 SQIVND come from the germline V gene (reference sequence). This CDR3 is built from 13 residues. CDR3 nucleotide sequence: TGTGCCACTAAGGTTCCGGGGGTTGAAAAACTGTTTTTT. It encodes CATKVPGVEKLFF.

This clone was counted between two and nine times. The chain employs TRBV2 and TRBJ2-7; D possibly corresponds to TRBD1 (6 bases). Germline-derived CDR1 and CDR2 are SNHLY and FYNNEI. V was pared by 7 bases and J by 3 bases, with 10 bases between. The CDR3 spans 12 residues. In DNA form, the CDR3 reads TGTGCCAGCACCGGACAGAACTACGAGCAGTACTTC. Protein: CASTGQNYEQYF.

As regards this clone: In the same sample, other DNA sequences code for this CDR3. The gene calls are TRBV7-3 and TRBJ2-5; D possibly corresponds to TRBD2 (5 bases). The V and J ends lost 3 bases and 3 bases respectively, with 8 bases between them. The length of the CDR3 is 13 residues. The germline CDR1 and CDR2 sequences are SGHTA and FQGTGA. The CDR3: CASSFGREETQYF. DNA for the CDR3: TGTGCCAGCAGCTTCGGGCGGGAAGAGACCCAGTACTTC.

V gene TRBV18 combines with J gene TRBJ2-7; 11 bases are a match to TRBD1. The CDR3 loop spans 15 amino acids. With 3 bases clipped from V and 2 bases from J, the junction kept 3 bases outside the gene matches. The germline V gene has CDR1 KGHSH and CDR2 LQKENI. Written as DNA, the CDR3 is TGTGCCAGCTCACCCTCGGGACAGGGGGCCTACGAGCAGTACTTC. This translates into CASSPSGQGAYEQYF.

J is TRBJ2-3 and V is TRBV21-1; the table's D call, TRBD2, has no DNA check behind it. TRBV21-1 is annotated as a pseudogene. The CDR3 contains 18 residues. CDR3 region: CASSLGGSGVLGADTQYF. The CDR3, as DNA: TGTGCCAGCAGCCTCGGGGGTAGCGGGGTCTTGGGCGCAGATACGCAGTATTTT.

The sample holds one count of this clone. This rearrangement joins TRBV19 to TRBJ2-1; TRBD2 matches 11 bases. This CDR3 contains 21 residues. V lost 1 base and J lost 0; bases outside the gene matches: 14. Germline V lookup: CDR1 LNHDA, CDR2 SQIVND (reference sequence). CDR3 region: CASSIAGYSGRAPSSYNEQFF. DNA of the CDR3: TGTGCCAGTAGTATAGCGGGATATAGCGGGAGGGCCCCGAGCTCCTACAATGAGCAGTTCTTC.

The J gene is TRBJ2-7, the V gene TRBV4-3; 9 bases agree with TRBD2. V trimming: 1 base; J trimming: 2 bases; junction bases outside the gene matches: 9. The CDR3 consists of 17 residues. The germline gives CDR1 LGHNA, CDR2 YSLEER. In DNA, the CDR3 is TGCGCCAGCAGCCAAGGCGTGCGCGGGGGGGATACCTACGAGCAGTACTTC. Its translation is CASSQGVRGGDTYEQYF.

The CDR3 sequence: CASSLSGTSGRGEQFF. DNA of the CDR3: TGTGCCAGCAGCTTAAGTGGGACTAGCGGGAGAGGTGAGCAGTTCTTC. The chain employs TRBV7-3 and TRBJ2-1, with TRBD2 matching over 14 bases. With V trimmed by 1 base and J by 9 bases, 5 bases remained unmatched. The CDR3 covers 16 residues. CDR1 and CDR2 from the germline V gene are SGHTA and FQGTGA.

The chain couples TRBV5-4 to TRBJ1-2; the D gene is possibly TRBD1 (6 bases). V lost 4 bases to trimming and J lost 4 bases, with 14 bases between them. CDR3 size: 14 residues. Germline V gene sequence: CDR1 SGHNT, CDR2 YYREEE (reference sequence). For the CDR3, the DNA is TGTGCCAGCAGCCCTTACAGGGTTAGCTATGGCTACACCTTC. It encodes CASSPYRVSYGYTF.

This sequence joins TRBV18 and TRBJ1-2; TRBD1 agrees at 8 bases. The CDR3 is 13 residues long. V dropped 3 bases and J dropped 8; count of bases not matched to a gene: 5. Looked up from germline, CDR1 is KGHSH and CDR2 is LQKENI. The CDR3 reads CASSPDRVIGYTF. For the CDR3, the DNA is TGTGCCAGCTCACCGGACAGGGTCATCGGCTACACCTTC.

This clone was seen more than once but under ten times. This chain connects TRBV5-1 to TRBJ1-2, with a weak D call TRBD1 (6 bases). There are 19 residues in the CDR3. V dropped 4 bases and J dropped 0 bases, with 25 bases sitting between them. CDR1 SGHRS and CDR2 YFSETQ come from the germline V gene. CDR3 residues: CASSPPRLRTDRTNYGYTF. The DNA for the CDR3 is TGCGCCAGCAGCCCGCCCCGTTTGAGGACAGACAGAACTAACTATGGCTACACCTTC. Together with reference TRBV5-1 and TRBJ1-2, the CDR3 gives the full variable domain: KAGVTQTPRYLIKTRGQQVTLSCSPISGHRSVSWYQQTPGQGLQFLFEYFSETQRNKGNFPGRFSGRQFSNSRSEMNVSTLELGDSALYLCASSPPRLRTDRTNYGYTFGSGTRLTVV.

The V gene is TRBV27, the J gene TRBJ2-3; 10 bases are shared with TRBD1. V trimming: 1 base; J trimming: 3 bases; junction bases outside the gene matches: 10. Germline loops: CDR1 MNHEY, CDR2 SMNVEV (reference sequence). This CDR3 comprises 18 residues. The CDR3 sequence: CASSLFALGQGGTDTQYF. CDR3 bases: TGTGCCAGCAGTTTATTTGCCCTAGGACAGGGGGGTACAGATACGCAGTATTTT.

The chain carries TRBV10-2 and TRBJ1-5, with D hard to call. V dropped 7 bases and J dropped 7 bases, with 17 bases sitting between them. CDR1 and CDR2 from the germline V gene are WSHSY and SAAADI. The CDR3 extends over 14 amino acids. The DNA of the CDR3 is TGCGCCAGCACCGAAAACTACATTGGACAGCCCCAGCATTTT. This codes for CASTENYIGQPQHF.

The chain is built from TRBV7-2 and TRBJ2-5; weak D call: TRBD2 (5 bases). Germline V lookup: CDR1 SGHTA, CDR2 FQGNSA. V was pared by 5 bases and J by 5 bases, with 21 bases between. This CDR3 has 16 amino acids. The CDR3 region has the DNA TGTGCCAGCAGCCCGAACCGGGCCTGGACGGGGGAGACCCAGTACTTC. Its translation is CASSPNRAWTGETQYF.

V and J are TRBV5-1 and TRBJ1-1; possibly TRBD1 for D (5 bases). With 3 bases removed from V and 1 base from J, the gap between germline ends came to 10 bases. The germline V gene has CDR1 SGHRS and CDR2 YFSETQ. The CDR3 has 14 amino acids. CDR3 sequence reads: CASSYGQTNTEAFF. The CDR3 region has the DNA TGCGCCAGCAGCTACGGACAAACGAACACTGAAGCTTTCTTT. Complete variable domain (other parts from reference TRBV5-1 and TRBJ1-1): KAGVTQTPRYLIKTRGQQVTLSCSPISGHRSVSWYQQTPGQGLQFLFEYFSETQRNKGNFPGRFSGRQFSNSRSEMNVSTLELGDSALYLCASSYGQTNTEAFFGQGTRLTVV.

Remarks on this clone: Other DNA sequences in the sample encode the same CDR3. This chain connects TRBV19 to TRBJ1-1; 7 bases map to TRBD1. The germline CDR1 and CDR2 sequences are LNHDA and SQIVND (reference sequence). V trimming: 5 bases; J trimming: 3 bases; junction bases outside the gene matches: 3. This CDR3 has 13 residues. The CDR3 nucleotides are TGTGCCAGTAGTGCAGACAGGGACACTGAAGCTTTCTTT. Protein sequence: CASSADRDTEAFF.

A single count supports this clone. V usage is TRBV6-1 and J usage is TRBJ2-7; 7 nucleotides agree with TRBD2. Germline lookup yields CDR1 MNHNS and CDR2 SASEGT. V lost 5 bases and J lost 4; bases outside the gene matches: 2. This CDR3 contains 12 residues. CDR3 sequence: CASSLGGYEQYF. CDR3 in DNA: TGTGCCAGCAGTCTGGGGGGGTACGAGCAGTACTTC.

The V and J genes are TRBV7-9 and TRBJ2-5, with 7 bases matching TRBD1. Near its end, the DNA agrees better with TRBJ2-7, so the J call may be wrong. The V gene's germline CDR1 is SEHNR and CDR2 FQNEAQ (reference sequence). The CDR3 has 15 amino acids. DNA for the CDR3: TGTGCCAGCAGCTTAGTATCGGGACAGCCCTACGAGCAGTACTTC. Translation gives CASSLVSGQPYEQYF.

The chain carries TRBV6-1 and TRBJ2-7; TRBD1 agrees at 8 bases. Germline V gene data show CDR1 as MNHNS and CDR2 as SASEGT. V shed 4 bases, J shed 6 bases, and the junction held 14 bases outside the gene matches. The CDR3 spans 16 residues. The CDR3 region is CASSGWVTGVGREQYF. The CDR3, as DNA: TGTGCCAGCAGTGGCTGGGTGACAGGGGTGGGTCGCGAGCAGTACTTC.

This chain uses TRBV5-6 with TRBJ2-7, with D uncertain. The CDR3 spans 13 residues. Trimming cost V 1 base and J 1 base, with 6 bases left between them. CDR1 is SGHDT, CDR2 YYEEEE, per germline. For the CDR3, the DNA is TGTGCCAGCAGCTTGAGGAGTTCCTACGAGCAGTACTTC. Protein: CASSLRSSYEQYF. The full variable domain, completed using reference TRBV5-6 and TRBJ2-7, is DAGVTQSPTHLIKTRGQQVTLRCSPKSGHDTVSWYQQALGQGPQFIFQYYEEEERQRGNFPDRFSGHQFPNYSSELNVNALLLGDSALYLCASSLRSSYEQYFGPGTRLTVT.

The chain carries TRBV27 and TRBJ2-1, with D possibly being TRBD1 (5 bases). The CDR3 has 15 residues. Germline V gene lookup returns CDR1 MNHEY and CDR2 SMNVEV (reference sequence). V lost 5 bases to trimming and J lost 0 bases, with 11 bases between them. The CDR3 DNA is TGTGCCAGCAGTCTCAGACAGAGCTCCTACAATGAGCAGTTCTTC. Encoded protein: CASSLRQSSYNEQFF.

The chain recombines TRBV4-1 with TRBJ1-2; D possibly corresponds to TRBD1 (6 bases). Trimming took 0 bases from V and 4 from J, leaving 12 bases between them. This CDR3 contains 15 residues. CDR1 and CDR2 (germline): MGHRA, YSYEKL. CDR3 in DNA: TGCGCCAGCAGCCAAGATCGTGGCAGGGGCTATGGCTACACCTTC. It codes for CASSQDRGRGYGYTF.

A single count supports this clone. The chain couples TRBV11-2 to TRBJ1-2; D might be TRBD1 (5 bases). Germline V CDR1 and CDR2: SGHAT, FQNNGV. The germline V and J ends were trimmed by 0 bases and 4 bases, with 12 bases remaining between them. The length of the CDR3 is 15 residues. The CDR3 DNA follows: TGTGCCAGCAGCTTAGACAGGGCGTTGGGCTATGGCTACACCTTC. Translation: CASSLDRALGYGYTF.

The chain uses TRBV5-1 and TRBJ2-7; TRBD1 matches 9 bases. CDR3 length: 15 amino acids. The germline V gene has CDR1 SGHRS and CDR2 YFSETQ. After removal of 0 bases from V and 7 bases from J, the junction contained 8 bases not matched to a gene. CDR3 in amino acids: CASSLVGQGSEEQYF. The CDR3 DNA is TGCGCCAGCAGCTTGGTGGGACAGGGTTCGGAAGAGCAGTACTTC.

This chain connects TRBV5-6 to TRBJ2-3; D possibly corresponds to TRBD1 (5 bases). V was trimmed by 4 bases and J by 5 bases, leaving 5 bases between them. The CDR3 runs to 11 residues. Germline loops: CDR1 SGHDT, CDR2 YYEEEE. The CDR3 nucleotides read TGTGCCAGCAGCGACAGAGATACGCAGTATTTT. Its translation is CASSDRDTQYF.

This rearrangement joins TRBV28 to TRBJ2-1; D is perhaps TRBD1 (6 bases). V lost 5 bases and J 8 bases, leaving 25 bases between the germline ends. The CDR3 extends over 17 amino acids. Germline V lookup: CDR1 MDHEN, CDR2 SYDVKM. The CDR3 reads CASSRQTPGHIRDEQFF. The CDR3 DNA sequence: TGTGCCAGCAGTCGCCAGACTCCGGGACATATACGTGATGAGCAGTTCTTC. The variable domain in full, completed from reference TRBV28 and TRBJ2-1, reads DVKVTQSSRYLVKRTGEKVFLECVQDMDHENMFWYRQDPGLGLRLIYFSYDVKMKEKGDIPEGYSVSREKKERFSLILESASTNQTSMYLCASSRQTPGHIRDEQFFGPGTRLTVL.

The chain recombines TRBV7-9 with TRBJ1-2, with 8 bases fitting TRBD1. This CDR3 spans 12 amino acids. Germline values: CDR1 SEHNR, CDR2 FQNEAQ (reference sequence). Losses at the gene ends were 6 bases for V and 3 bases for J; bases not matched to a gene: 0. DNA for the CDR3: TGTGCCAGCAGGACAGGGGACTATGGCTACACCTTC. Its translation is CASRTGDYGYTF.

The chain uses TRBV28 and TRBJ1-1; D remains ambiguous. The V gene lost 1 base and the J gene lost 1 base, with 7 bases spanning the gap. This CDR3 has 14 residues. Germline V lookup: CDR1 MDHEN, CDR2 SYDVKM. Here the CDR3 DNA reads TGTGCCAGCAGTTTATATGGAGGGAACACTGAAGCTTTCTTT. The encoded protein is CASSLYGGNTEAFF.

V gene TRBV7-2 combines with J gene TRBJ2-7; TRBD1 agrees at 8 bases. Trimming at V came to 0 bases and at J to 1 base, leaving 5 bases not matched to a gene. CDR1 and CDR2 from the germline V gene are SGHTA and FQGNSA. The CDR3 totals 16 residues. The chain's CDR3 is CASSLASGGISYEQYF. In nucleotides, the CDR3 is TGTGCCAGCAGCTTAGCTTCAGGGGGCATATCCTACGAGCAGTACTTC.